The rows below give T cell receptor beta chains drawn from one sample of a study of blood T cell repertoires in COVID-19. The table came from immunoSEQ multiplex PCR; TCRdb's copy has only in-frame clones and leaves some out. The sample holds around 320,000 clones, about 90% seen once. The sequenced material came from PBMCs or T cells enriched from blood (not recorded which). These receptors all stem from a woman in her forties or fifties who had been exposed to COVID-19. CDR3s leave out the opening cysteine and the closing phenylalanine or tryptophan. Clone sizes are given selectively: once, few, many, or a class where the clone is expanded.

j_gene	abundance	v_gene	CDR3aa
TRBJ2-5	NA	TRBV6-5	ASSDRGGQETQY
TRBJ2-7	NA	TRBV19	ASSNFYEQY
TRBJ2-3	NA	TRBV3-1/TRBV3-2	ASSLSGATTDTQY
TRBJ1-5	NA	TRBV4-1	ASSQARQGGGQPQH
TRBJ2-7	NA	TRBV19	ASSFLAGGSYEQY
TRBJ1-1	NA	TRBV10-3	AISTGQGWDTEAF
TRBJ1-1	few	TRBV28	ASSPGWGRTEAF
TRBJ2-7	NA	TRBV7-9	ASSSEGEQY
TRBJ2-1	NA	TRBV5-5	ASSPKPGQPDNEQF
TRBJ2-2	NA	TRBV4-2	ASSQPRGGRNTGELF
TRBJ2-7	few	TRBV11-2	ASSLDLRTYEQY
TRBJ2-1	NA	TRBV5-1	ASSLGGEYNEQF
TRBJ1-5	NA	TRBV6-2/TRBV6-3	ASSYGTGAGQPQH
TRBJ2-2	NA	TRBV19	ASSRDSRTGELF
TRBJ1-4	few	TRBV5-1	ASSRGDNEKLF
TRBJ2-3	NA	TRBV7-2	ASSLPHTGLVTDTQY
TRBJ1-3	once	TRBV7-2	ASSLNFGTHSGNTIY
TRBJ2-1	NA	TRBV19	ASSQSGLAGGHNEQF
TRBJ2-2	NA	TRBV7-2	ASSFSRDRGLTGELF
TRBJ2-5	NA	TRBV4-1	ASSQDELAGWETQY
TRBJ2-1	NA	TRBV7-2	ASSPDGENEQF
TRBJ2-7	NA	TRBV7-9	ASNPTPGGTNEQY
TRBJ2-5	NA	TRBV9	ASSVLPSEETQY
TRBJ2-2	NA	TRBV3-1/TRBV3-2	ASSPSTGTPGELF
TRBJ1-5	NA	TRBV7-2	ASSPDRGNQPQH
TRBJ2-1	NA	TRBV11-2	ASSFGGTTEQF
TRBJ2-1	NA	TRBV28	ASSGGLAGGINEQF
TRBJ1-3	once	TRBV27	ASSLSFDRPWSGNTIY
TRBJ1-2	NA	TRBV30	AWRATGAGYGYT
TRBJ1-2	NA	TRBV30	AWARVNYGYT
TRBJ2-5	NA	TRBV5-4	ASSPGGVQETQY
TRBJ1-5	NA	TRBV19	ASTAHRDSNQPQH
TRBJ2-3	NA	TRBV28	ASTDRGRSDTQY
TRBJ2-2	NA	TRBV4-2	ASSPQAGVNTGELF
TRBJ2-5	NA	TRBV30	AYGQAGGKTQY
TRBJ1-1	once	TRBV2	ASSGRTGWGNTEAF
TRBJ1-4	once	TRBV5-5	ASSQTGQTNEKLF
TRBJ1-6	NA	TRBV10-3	AIRGGETYNSPLH
TRBJ2-3	NA	TRBV5-4	ASSQDRSHTDTQY
TRBJ1-3	NA	TRBV4-1	ASSWGVSGNTIY
TRBJ2-7	NA	TRBV3-1/TRBV3-2	ASSDDLATGQY
TRBJ2-7	NA	TRBV19	ASSMSGGLEQY
TRBJ1-2	NA	TRBV9	ASSSEEAGKGYT
TRBJ2-2	few	TRBV4-1	ASSPVDRGPTGELF
TRBJ1-2	NA	TRBV4-1	ASSQDTGDGYT
TRBJ1-6	NA	TRBV28	ASRPRTGYNSPLH
TRBJ1-2	NA	TRBV24-1	ATSDPGQAYGYT
TRBJ1-1	NA	TRBV2	ASRQTGWYTEAF
TRBJ1-1	NA	TRBV3-1/TRBV3-2	ASSQRDRTNTEAF
TRBJ2-7	NA	TRBV18	ASSLTASSYEQY
TRBJ1-6	NA	TRBV2	ASTLGTGDSPLH
TRBJ1-5	NA	TRBV27	ASSLSGDGNQPQH
TRBJ1-2	few	TRBV2	ASNSRQARNYGYT